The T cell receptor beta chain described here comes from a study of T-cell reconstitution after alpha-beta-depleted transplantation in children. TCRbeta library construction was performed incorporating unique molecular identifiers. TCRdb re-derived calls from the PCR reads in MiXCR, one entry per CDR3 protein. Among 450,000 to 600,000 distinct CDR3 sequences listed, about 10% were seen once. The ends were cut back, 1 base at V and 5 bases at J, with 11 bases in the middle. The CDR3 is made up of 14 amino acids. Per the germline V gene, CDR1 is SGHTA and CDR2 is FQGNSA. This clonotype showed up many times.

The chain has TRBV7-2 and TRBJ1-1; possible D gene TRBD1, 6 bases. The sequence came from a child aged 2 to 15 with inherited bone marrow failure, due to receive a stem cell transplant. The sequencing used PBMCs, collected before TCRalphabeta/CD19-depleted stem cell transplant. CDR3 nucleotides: TGTGCCAGCAGCTTAGGAGGGGGGGGAACTGAAGCTTTCTTT. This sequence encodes CASSLGGGGTEAFF.